This T cell receptor (beta chain) was recorded in a study of cytomegalovirus exposure and HLA in healthy donors. Study results and limitations: The study flagged some 170 TCR beta chains as cytomegalovirus-associated. Later analysis showed TCR association rates varying by HLA locus, highest for DRB1 and lowest for HLA-C. There was a cluster of highly shared sequence variants that was likely a sequencing artifact.

Comment on this clone: What it binds is unknown.

Amplification used 60 Vbeta primers and 13 Jbeta primers. Measured with immunoSEQ multiplex PCR; TCRdb has only the in-frame clones, and not every one. Counted here are approximately 190,000 clones, 87% occurring once; the ten biggest clones make up about 1%. V was pared by 6 bases and J by 2 bases, with 10 bases between. This CDR3 spans 12 amino acids. The germline gives CDR1 SQVTM, CDR2 ANQGSEA. Sequencing was carried out using PBMCs. The receptor was isolated from a boy aged 2 to 10 in good health and CMV-seronegative. V usage is TRBV29-1 and J usage is TRBJ1-1, with D possibly being TRBD1 (6 bases). Here the CDR3 DNA reads TGCAGCGTCCTGGACAGAAACACTGAAGCTTTCTTT. It encodes CSVLDRNTEAFF.